The clone carrying this T cell receptor (beta chain) has a single count. Its antigen is still unknown. The data were obtained in a study of radiotherapy plus CTLA-4 blockade in lung cancer. Overall study results and limits: Radiotherapy with ipilimumab was followed by blood expansion of tumor-derived clones.

Trimming took 7 bases from V and 3 from J; bases not matched to a gene: 4. CDR1 is MNHEY and CDR2 is SMNVEV in the germline V gene (reference sequence). The CDR3 consists of 14 residues. This table comes from immunoSEQ multiplex PCR, and its TCRdb copy is limited to in-frame clones, with some not included. The table lists roughly 120,000 clones, just under 80% of them singletons. This chain joins TRBV27 and TRBJ2-3; 10 nucleotides line up with TRBD1. The source material was peripheral blood, sampled from a patient treated with radiotherapy plus ipilimumab. The TCR was taken from a human donor with non-small cell lung cancer who had a partial response to radiotherapy plus ipilimumab. CDR3 sequence: CASKPGQGTDTQYF. CDR3 DNA: TGTGCCAGCAAACCGGGACAGGGGACAGATACGCAGTATTTT.